Each of the 22 T cell receptor beta chains below was sequenced from the same sample in a study of T cell responses to AZD1222 COVID-19 vaccine. The repertoire was sequenced with immunoSEQ multiplex PCR; TCRdb's copy has only in-frame clones and lacks some. The sample shows over 120,000 clones, 70% to 90% of them seen only once. The sample here was peripheral blood, taken 28 days after the second AZD1222 dose. The receptors originated from an adult who received the AZD1222 COVID-19 vaccine.

The chain combines TRBV11-2 with TRBJ1-3, with D hard to call. The CDR3 contains 15 residues. The germline gives CDR1 SGHAT, CDR2 FQNNGV. V lost 1 base to trimming and J lost 1 base, with 8 bases between them. The CDR3 DNA follows: TGTGCCAGCAGCTTAGGCAGCTATTCTGGAAACACCATATATTTT. Translation: CASSLGSYSGNTIYF. The variable domain in full, with the rest retrieved from reference TRBV11-2 and TRBJ1-3, is EAGVAQSPRYKIIEKRQSVAFWCNPISGHATLYWYQQILGQGPKLLIQFQNNGVVDDSQLPKDRFSAERLKGVDSTLKIQPAKLEDSAVYLCASSLGSYSGNTIYFGEGSWLTVV.

The sample holds one count of this clone. The CDR3 loop is CASNRDGAYNEQFF. The CDR3 bases are TGTGCCAGCAACCGGGACGGGGCCTACAATGAGCAGTTCTTC. The chain joins TRBV9 to TRBJ2-1; TRBD1 or TRBD2 may be the D gene (5 bases each). The CDR3 covers 14 residues. The germline V gene encodes CDR1 SGDLS and CDR2 YYNGEE. V was trimmed by 6 bases and J by 2 bases, leaving 12 bases between them. Filled out from reference TRBV9 and TRBJ2-1, the complete variable domain reads DSGVTQTPKHLITATGQRVTLRCSPRSGDLSVYWYQQSLDQGLQFLIQYYNGEERAKGNILERFSAQQFPDLHSELNLSSLELGDSALYFCASNRDGAYNEQFFGPGTRLTVL.

This chain joins TRBV6-5 and TRBJ2-7, with 8 bases fitting TRBD1. The CDR3 length is 14 residues. The V gene's germline CDR1 is MNHEY and CDR2 SVGAGI. V lost 4 bases and J lost 0; bases outside the gene matches: 2. Written as DNA, the CDR3 is TGTGCCAGCAGTTCCGGGACAGGCTCCTACGAGCAGTACTTC. Translated, it gives CASSSGTGSYEQYF.

This clone has a single count. The rearrangement uses TRBV11-2 and TRBJ1-2; TRBD1 matches at 7 bases. Germline CDR1 reads SGHAT; CDR2 reads FQNNGV. CDR3 length equals 16 residues. Trimming took 3 bases from V and 7 from J; bases not matched to a gene: 14. CDR3 bases: TGTGCCAGCAGCTTCTCCCGGGCACAGGGGACGGGTGGCTACACCTTC. Translated: CASSFSRAQGTGGYTF.

The chain is built from TRBV10-3 and TRBJ1-1; D is unresolved. Germline assignment: CDR1 ENHRY and CDR2 SYGVKD. CDR3 length equals 14 residues. V lost 2 bases, J lost 1 base, and 8 bases lay in between. As DNA, the CDR3 is TGTGCCATCAGTGAGATTGAGGGGAACACTGAAGCTTTCTTT. This translates into CAISEIEGNTEAFF.

The chain recombines TRBV6-5 with TRBJ1-4, with unresolved D. This CDR3 has 13 amino acids. The germline gives CDR1 MNHEY, CDR2 SVGAGI. V gave up 5 bases and J gave up 2 bases, with 6 bases separating them. In DNA form, the CDR3 reads TGTGCCAGCAGTCTATTGACTAATGAAAAACTGTTTTTT. Translated: CASSLLTNEKLFF.

This clone was seen a handful of times. The gene calls are TRBV5-4 and TRBJ1-1, with 8 positions matching TRBD1. The trim removed 4 bases at V and 3 bases at J, leaving 5 bases unmatched. The CDR3 length is 14 residues. CDR1 and CDR2 (germline): SGHNT, YYREEE (reference sequence). In DNA form, the CDR3 reads TGTGCCAGCAGCCAAGGACAGGGCCACACTGAAGCTTTCTTT. Protein product: CASSQGQGHTEAFF.

The chain has TRBV5-1 and TRBJ1-2, with a possible D match to TRBD1 (6 bases). The CDR3 loop spans 12 amino acids. V lost 3 bases and J 7 bases, leaving 10 bases between the germline ends. Germline V gene sequence: CDR1 SGHRS, CDR2 YFSETQ. CDR3 in DNA: TGCGCCAGCAGCTGGGGGGGCGTTGGCTACACCTTC. It is translated as CASSWGGVGYTF.

This clone appeared once. The chain has TRBV4-1 and TRBJ1-5, with D unclear. Looked up from germline, CDR1 is MGHRA and CDR2 is YSYEKL. Trimming stripped 4 bases from V and 2 bases from J, with 18 bases between. The CDR3 runs to 17 residues. This chain's CDR3 is CASSPRISRSGNQPQHF. The CDR3 DNA follows: TGCGCCAGCAGCCCCAGAATATCCAGGAGCGGCAATCAGCCCCAGCATTTT.

The rearrangement joins TRBV7-9 to TRBJ1-1, with 7 positions matching TRBD1. Germline lookup yields CDR1 SEHNR and CDR2 FQNEAQ (reference sequence). The CDR3 sequence is 12 residues long. Trimming at V came to 4 bases and at J to 7 bases, leaving 3 bases not matched to a gene. The CDR3 DNA reads as TGTGCCAGCAGCTATCAGGGGGGTGAAGCTTTCTTT. It yields the protein CASSYQGGEAFF.

The chain links TRBV4-2 to TRBJ2-3; D unclear. Looked up from germline, CDR1 is LGHNA and CDR2 is YNFKEQ. The CDR3 covers 16 residues. The V gene lost 4 bases and the J gene lost 6 bases, with 20 bases spanning the gap. CDR3 region: CASSLNSDSYTDTQYF. CDR3 coding DNA: TGTGCCAGCAGCCTAAACAGCGACTCGTACACGGATACGCAGTATTTT.

This chain links TRBV7-9 with TRBJ1-2; D not certain. V lost 1 base and J lost 6, with 6 bases in between. Germline assignment: CDR1 SEHNR and CDR2 FQNEAQ (reference sequence). This CDR3 comprises 12 residues. CDR3 region: CASSLVSDGYTF. CDR3 bases: TGTGCCAGCAGCTTAGTAAGTGATGGCTACACCTTC.

This rearrangement joins TRBV19 to TRBJ2-1, with 8 bases matching TRBD2. The CDR3 is made up of 16 amino acids. Germline loops: CDR1 LNHDA, CDR2 SQIVND (reference sequence). The trim removed 3 bases at V and 8 bases at J, leaving 12 bases unmatched. The CDR3 is CASSIYGRVDFDEQFF. CDR3 nucleotide sequence: TGTGCCAGTAGTATCTACGGGAGGGTCGATTTCGATGAGCAGTTCTTC.

The rearrangement joins TRBV5-5 to TRBJ2-7; TRBD2 might be the D (5 bases). The ends were cut back, 2 bases at V and 5 bases at J, with 17 bases in the middle. CDR3 length: 15 residues. CDR1 and CDR2 (germline): SGHKS, YYEKEE (reference sequence). The CDR3 region has the DNA TGTGCCAGCAGCTTTACCGGGTTCTCGGGGAACGAGCAGTACTTC. The encoded protein is CASSFTGFSGNEQYF.

The rearrangement uses TRBV7-8 and TRBJ2-7; 9 bases line up with TRBD1. The CDR3 contains 13 residues. The V and J ends lost 5 bases and 2 bases, in that order; junction bases with no gene match: 1. Germline CDR1 and CDR2: SGHVS and FQNEAQ. DNA for the CDR3: TGTGCCAGCAGCCGGGACAGGGCCTACGAGCAGTACTTC. Translated, it gives CASSRDRAYEQYF.

This clone turned up a few times. The chain employs TRBV13 and TRBJ2-7; a weak D match, TRBD2 (6 bases). The CDR3 is made up of 14 amino acids. Trimming took off 0 bases at V and 1 base at J, with 7 bases between the two ends. Per the germline V gene, CDR1 is PRHDT and CDR2 is FYEKMQ (reference sequence). The chain's CDR3 is CASSLGLASYEQYF. The DNA for the CDR3 is TGTGCCAGCAGCTTAGGACTAGCTTCCTACGAGCAGTACTTC.

The chain recombines TRBV27 with TRBJ2-3; possibly TRBD1 or TRBD2 for D (7 bases each). V shed 3 bases and J shed 6 bases, with 13 bases lying between them. The V gene's germline CDR1 is MNHEY and CDR2 SMNVEV (reference sequence). The CDR3 has 14 residues. In nucleotides, the CDR3 is TGTGCCAGCAGTTTTAACAGGGGAGGGGATACGCAGTATTTT. As protein: CASSFNRGGDTQYF.

The V call is TRBV28, the J call TRBJ1-4, with unresolved D. Germline V CDR1 and CDR2: MDHEN, SYDVKM. The CDR3 consists of 18 residues. V lost 5 bases and J 0 bases, leaving 19 bases between the germline ends. In DNA, the CDR3 is TGTGCCAGCAGTCCCGGACTCCCCCAAAGGGCAACTAATGAAAAACTGTTTTTT. Amino acids: CASSPGLPQRATNEKLFF.

The chain has TRBV9 and TRBJ1-4; TRBD1 agrees at 10 bases. With 0 bases clipped from V and 6 bases from J, the junction kept 8 bases outside the gene matches. Germline CDR1 SGDLS, CDR2 YYNGEE. The length of the CDR3 is 17 residues. The CDR3 DNA reads TGTGCCAGCAGCGTAGGGGGACAGGGGCGTCCGGATGAAAAACTGTTTTTT. Its translation: CASSVGGQGRPDEKLFF.

This rearrangement joins TRBV4-2 to TRBJ2-1, with unresolved D. CDR3 length: 13 amino acids. V was cut by 6 bases and J by 8 bases, with 14 bases left in between. Germline V gene lookup returns CDR1 LGHNA and CDR2 YNFKEQ. The CDR3 nucleotides read TGTGCCAGCAGTCCAAGGTATTGGGATGAGCAGTTCTTC. Residues: CASSPRYWDEQFF.

Regarding this clone: This CDR3 is also generated by other DNA sequences in the sample. The rearrangement uses TRBV5-1 and TRBJ1-2; D might be TRBD1 (6 bases). CDR1 and CDR2 (germline): SGHRS, YFSETQ. V gave up 0 bases and J gave up 4 bases, with 10 bases separating them. The CDR3 spans 14 residues. This CDR3 is CASSLEQGLYGYTF. CDR3 sequence (DNA): TGCGCCAGCAGCTTGGAACAGGGCCTCTATGGCTACACCTTC.

The chain joins TRBV27 to TRBJ1-2; 7 bases agree with TRBD1. Losses at the gene ends were 7 bases for V and 5 bases for J; bases not matched to a gene: 13. There are 15 residues in the CDR3. Looked up from germline, CDR1 is MNHEY and CDR2 is SMNVEV (reference sequence). For the CDR3, the DNA is TGTGCCAGCAACTCTTGGACAGGTAATTTTTATGGCTACACCTTC. Residues: CASNSWTGNFYGYTF.